The 32 T cell receptor beta chains presented below share a single source sample, sequenced in a study of human T cells and chemical hapten exposure. Time point in this sample: healthy volunteer bleed at 6 weeks. Blood, whole and unfractionated, served as the source for total RNA extraction. TCRdb re-called the RACE reads through MiXCR, storing one row per CDR3 protein. The sample has 35,000 to 55,000 distinct CDR3 sequences; about 3.5% are singletons. The specimen sequenced was whole blood. These receptors were collected from a human donor in good health. Some clones in this sample may be carry-over from other donors' samples.

This clonotype was recorded many times. This sequence joins TRBV14 and TRBJ2-7; 7 bases fit TRBD1. The CDR3 runs to 16 residues. CDR1 and CDR2 from the germline V gene are SGHDN and FVKESK. The junction had 10 bases not matched to a gene; V was cut back by 3 bases and J by 2 bases. The CDR3, as DNA: TGTGCCAGCAGCCACGGTGGGCCGGGACAGACCTACGAGCAGTACTTC. It yields the protein CASSHGGPGQTYEQYF.

This clonotype was counted only a few times. Here the CDR3 reads CASSTASDTQYF. In DNA form, the CDR3 reads TGTGCCAGCAGCACAGCTTCAGATACGCAGTATTTT. This chain links TRBV11-3 with TRBJ2-3; D is undetermined. CDR1 SGHNT and CDR2 YENEEA come from the germline V gene. This CDR3 region has 12 residues. V lost 5 bases and J 4 bases, leaving 7 bases between the germline ends.

This clonotype occurred many times. The chain employs TRBV28 and TRBJ2-2, with D perhaps matching TRBD1 (6 bases). The ends were cut back, 6 bases at V and 4 bases at J, with 24 bases in the middle. The CDR3 is 18 residues long. The germline gives CDR1 MDHEN, CDR2 SYDVKM. This CDR3 reads CASSAALYRDPGTGELFF. In DNA form, the CDR3 reads TGTGCCAGCAGCGCAGCACTTTACAGGGATCCGGGCACCGGGGAGCTGTTTTTT.

This clonotype was seen ten or more times. The chain carries TRBV5-4 and TRBJ1-2, with D unclear. Germline V CDR1 and CDR2: SGHNT, YYREEE (reference sequence). The ends were cut back, 4 bases at V and 4 bases at J, with 14 bases in the middle. This CDR3 has 14 amino acids. CDR3 DNA: TGTGCCAGCAGCCCTCCGACACGCGGCTATGGCTACACCTTC. Its protein product is CASSPPTRGYGYTF.

This clonotype occurred many times. The V gene is TRBV20-1, the J gene TRBJ1-2; D gene unclear. The CDR3 runs to 14 residues. The germline V and J ends were trimmed by 6 bases and 2 bases, with 16 bases remaining between them. From germline, CDR1 is DFQATT and CDR2 SNEGSKA (reference sequence). CDR3 in DNA: TGCAGTGCAGACCCAGAACTCCAGAACTATGGCTACACCTTC. Translated, it gives CSADPELQNYGYTF.

At least ten counts were recorded for this clonotype. This sequence joins TRBV20-1 and TRBJ2-3, with TRBD2 identical over 15 bases. The ends lost 5 bases at V and 1 base at J; junction bases unmatched: 1. This CDR3 is built from 15 residues. CDR1 is DFQATT, CDR2 SNEGSKA, per germline (reference sequence). The CDR3 region is CSARTSGRGTDTQYF. DNA for the CDR3: TGCAGTGCTCGGACTAGCGGGAGGGGCACAGATACGCAGTATTTT.

This clonotype was seen at least ten times. This chain links TRBV20-1 with TRBJ2-7; D tentatively reads TRBD1 or TRBD2 (6 bases each). Germline CDR1 reads DFQATT; CDR2 reads SNEGSKA (reference sequence). Trimming pared 6 bases from V and 2 bases from J, leaving 17 bases between. The CDR3 has 14 residues. The CDR3 nucleotides are TGCAGTGCAAATGGACTGGGGGGCCCCTACGAGCAGTACTTC. Translating it yields CSANGLGGPYEQYF.

In its sample, this clonotype was seen many times. This chain joins TRBV6-6 and TRBJ2-2; D unclear. V lost 1 base, J lost 5 bases, and 5 bases lay in between. CDR1 and CDR2 (germline): MNHNY, SVGAGI (reference sequence). This CDR3 comprises 13 residues. CDR3: CASSYYRTGELFF. The CDR3 DNA follows: TGTGCCAGCAGTTACTACCGTACCGGGGAGCTGTTTTTT.

This clonotype was observed many times. The CDR3 is CASSHPWGYTF. The CDR3 DNA reads as TGTGCCAGCAGCCACCCCTGGGGCTACACCTTC. V gene TRBV28 combines with J gene TRBJ1-2; D unclear. Germline values: CDR1 MDHEN, CDR2 SYDVKM. CDR3 length: 11 amino acids. V lost 6 bases, J lost 8 bases, and 10 bases lay in between.

This clonotype was found many times. The rearrangement uses TRBV28 and TRBJ2-7, with D tentatively TRBD2 (5 bases). The V and J ends lost 7 bases and 6 bases respectively, with 13 bases between them. The CDR3 totals 12 residues. Germline CDR1 is MDHEN and CDR2 is SYDVKM. The CDR3 nucleotides are TGTGCCAGCACGATAATGGCGGGCGAGCAGTACTTC. Translated, it gives CASTIMAGEQYF.

This clonotype was seen at least ten times. The chain links TRBV7-9 to TRBJ2-1; D possibly corresponds to TRBD2 (8 bases). Trimming took 5 bases from V and 5 from J, leaving 25 bases between them. This CDR3 spans 18 amino acids. Germline CDR1 SEHNR, CDR2 FQNEAQ (reference sequence). CDR3 bases: TGTGCCAGCAGCAGCGGACAGGACAGCGGGAGTCCGGACAATGAGCAGTTCTTC. This encodes CASSSGQDSGSPDNEQFF.

At least ten counts were recorded for this clonotype. J is TRBJ2-1 and V is TRBV2; 13 positions match TRBD2. Germline trimming cut 7 bases from V and 8 bases from J; bases unmatched to any gene: 5. CDR1 SNHLY and CDR2 FYNNEI come from the germline V gene. There are 14 residues in the CDR3. The CDR3 loop reads CASIQGLAGDEQFF. The CDR3 nucleotides are TGTGCCAGCATCCAAGGACTAGCGGGAGATGAGCAGTTCTTC.

This clonotype was seen repeatedly, ten times or more. The V and J genes are TRBV27 and TRBJ1-5, with unresolved D. The CDR3 has 17 amino acids. CDR1 is MNHEY and CDR2 is SMNVEV in the germline V gene (reference sequence). The V end lost 5 bases, the J end lost 0 bases, and 17 bases lay between the germline ends. DNA of the CDR3: TGTGCCAGCAGTCCCAACTCTGGACGGTATAGCAATCAGCCCCAGCATTTT. Residues: CASSPNSGRYSNQPQHF.

This clonotype was recorded many times. The chain recombines TRBV5-1 with TRBJ2-2, with TRBD2 matching 9 bases. After removal of 4 bases from V and 5 bases from J, the junction contained 9 bases not matched to a gene. Per the germline V gene, CDR1 is SGHRS and CDR2 is YFSETQ. The CDR3 is 16 amino acids. CDR3 residues: CASSPDEAGGTGELFF. The CDR3 DNA follows: TGCGCCAGCAGCCCGGACGAGGCGGGAGGGACCGGGGAGCTGTTTTTT.

This clonotype was recorded many times. The genes are TRBV28 and TRBJ2-6; TRBD1 is a possible D gene (5 bases). Germline V gene data show CDR1 as MDHEN and CDR2 as SYDVKM. The CDR3 has 14 amino acids. With 6 bases removed from V and 4 bases from J, the gap between germline ends came to 10 bases. The CDR3 coding sequence is TGTGCCAGCAGGGGCAGGGCCGGGGCCAACGTCCTGACTTTC. Translating it yields CASRGRAGANVLTF.

This clonotype has a handful of counts. V usage is TRBV12-3 or TRBV12-4 and J usage is TRBJ2-3; D is uncertain. V lost 2 bases and J lost 2, with 8 bases in between. The CDR3 contains 14 residues. CDR3 coding DNA: TGTGCCAGCAGTTTAATGGCTTTCACAGATACGCAGTATTTT. Its translation is CASSLMAFTDTQYF.

By share, this clonotype ranks as medium-sized (0.01 to 0.1%). For the CDR3, the DNA is TGCAGTGCTGGCCCGACAGGGTCGTTAAGCACAGATACGCAGTATTTT. Translated, it gives CSAGPTGSLSTDTQYF. The gene calls are TRBV20-1 and TRBJ2-3; 7 bases match TRBD1. Germline CDR1 is DFQATT and CDR2 is SNEGSKA (reference sequence). This CDR3 is 16 amino acids long. The trim removed 5 bases at V and 0 bases at J, leaving 11 bases unmatched.

This clonotype was counted at least ten times. This CDR3 reads CASSQVGQAQETQYF. The CDR3 region has the DNA TGCGCCAGCAGCCAAGTAGGACAGGCCCAAGAGACCCAGTACTTC. The chain employs TRBV4-1 and TRBJ2-5, with 7 bases matching TRBD1. The germline V gene has CDR1 MGHRA and CDR2 YSYEKL. Unmatched junction bases numbered 3, after V lost 1 base and J lost 1 base. This CDR3 has 15 residues.

Of note for this clonotype: With a much larger clone just one base away, this may be a read error. The chain links TRBV4-1 to TRBJ2-5; 11 bases fit TRBD2. Looked up from germline, CDR1 is MGHRA and CDR2 is YSYEKL. CDR3 length: 15 amino acids. Trimming cost V 0 bases and J 7 bases; bases outside gene matches: 4. In DNA form, the CDR3 reads TGCGCCAGCAGCCAAGATGGGACTAGCGGTGGGACCCAGTACTTC. Translation: CASSQDGTSGGTQYF.

This clonotype has ten or more counts. CDR3 amino acids: CASRQGLGSTGELFF. Written as DNA, the CDR3 is TGTGCCAGCAGACAGGGTCTGGGGTCGACCGGGGAGCTGTTTTTT. The chain has TRBV6-2 or TRBV6-3 and TRBJ2-2; a weak D match, TRBD1 (6 bases). The CDR3 is 15 amino acids. Deletions cut 6 bases from V and 5 bases from J, with 16 bases between. Germline V gene data show CDR1 as MNHEY and CDR2 as SVGEGT.

CDR3 amino acids: CASSYEGNQPQHF. Written as DNA, the CDR3 is TGTGCCAGCAGTTACGAGGGCAATCAGCCCCAGCATTTT. The gene calls are TRBV6-5 and TRBJ1-5; no clear D gene. The CDR3 sequence is 13 residues long. The germline V gene encodes CDR1 MNHEY and CDR2 SVGAGI. V was trimmed by 2 bases and J by 2 bases, leaving 4 bases between them.

This clonotype was seen at least ten times. This chain joins TRBV20-1 and TRBJ1-5; D possibly corresponds to TRBD1 (5 bases). The CDR3 consists of 14 residues. Between the trimmed V and J ends, which lost 0 bases and 7 bases, there was a span of 13 bases. Germline lookup yields CDR1 DFQATT and CDR2 SNEGSKA (reference sequence). The chain's CDR3 is CSARDGTVKQPQHF. CDR3 nucleotides: TGCAGTGCTAGAGACGGGACGGTCAAACAGCCCCAGCATTTT.

This clonotype was seen repeatedly, ten times or more. The rearrangement links TRBV6-5 to TRBJ2-4, with D unresolved. Per germline, CDR1 MNHEY and CDR2 SVGAGI. This CDR3 contains 15 residues. V lost 5 bases and J 2 bases, leaving 13 bases between the germline ends. CDR3 DNA: TGTGCCAGCAGTACCCCGACGGCTCCCAAAAACATTCAGTACTTC. Translating it yields CASSTPTAPKNIQYF.

This rearrangement joins TRBV19 to TRBJ1-5; 7 bases align to TRBD1. V trimming: 5 bases; J trimming: 3 bases; junction bases outside the gene matches: 10. The CDR3 is made up of 16 amino acids. In germline, CDR1 is LNHDA, CDR2 SQIVND (reference sequence). This CDR3 is CASSLLRDSSNQPQHF. CDR3 DNA sequence: TGTGCCAGTAGTCTCCTGAGGGACAGTTCCAATCAGCCCCAGCATTTT.

This clonotype was counted ten times or more. The chain carries TRBV29-1 and TRBJ2-5; 9 bases fit TRBD2. From germline, CDR1 is SQVTM and CDR2 ANQGSEA. V shed 7 bases, J shed 3 bases, and the junction held 9 bases outside the gene matches. CDR3 length equals 14 residues. The CDR3 nucleotides read TGCAGCGGATTGCGGGGGGGGAGAAAAGAGACCCAGTACTTC. Its protein product is CSGLRGGRKETQYF. The variable domain in full, with the rest retrieved from reference TRBV29-1 and TRBJ2-5, is SAVISQKPSRDICQRGTSLTIQCQVDSQVTMMFWYRQQPGQSLTLIATANQGSEATYESGFVIDKFPISRPNLTFSTLTVSNMSPEDSSIYLCSGLRGGRKETQYFGPGTRLLVL.

This clonotype was seen repeatedly, ten times or more. The chain joins TRBV28 to TRBJ2-7; the D gene could be TRBD1 or TRBD2 (5 bases each). The germline gives CDR1 MDHEN, CDR2 SYDVKM. This CDR3 spans 14 amino acids. The V end lost 5 bases, the J end lost 5 bases, and 16 bases lay between the germline ends. The DNA for the CDR3 is TGTGCCAGCAGTCTCTGGGACGGTCTTAACGAGCAGTACTTC. It codes for CASSLWDGLNEQYF.

This clonotype showed up just a few times. The chain recombines TRBV20-1 with TRBJ2-5, with D possibly called TRBD1 or TRBD2 (5 bases each). Trimming stripped 7 bases from V and 5 bases from J, with 17 bases between. CDR1 is DFQATT and CDR2 is SNEGSKA in the germline V gene (reference sequence). The CDR3 spans 13 residues. The CDR3: CSVDGPEGETQYF. In DNA form, the CDR3 reads TGCAGTGTTGACGGGCCCGAGGGGGAGACCCAGTACTTC.

This clonotype occurred many times. The J gene is TRBJ2-3, the V gene TRBV6-5; D is ambiguous. This CDR3 has 12 amino acids. The V and J ends lost 6 bases and 6 bases respectively, with 10 bases between them. Germline loops: CDR1 MNHEY, CDR2 SVGAGI. CDR3 nucleotide sequence: TGTGCCAGCAGCCCCAGGCGTGATACGCAGTATTTT. This encodes CASSPRRDTQYF.

This clonotype has at least ten counts. The rearrangement joins TRBV2 to TRBJ1-1; D is unresolved. V dropped 3 bases and J dropped 4 bases, with 6 bases sitting between them. CDR3 size: 12 residues. The germline CDR1 and CDR2 sequences are SNHLY and FYNNEI. As DNA, the CDR3 is TGTGCCAGCAGTGACAGATTCACTGAAGCTTTCTTT. It encodes CASSDRFTEAFF.

This clonotype was seen at least ten times. The V and J genes are TRBV12-3 or TRBV12-4 and TRBJ2-1, with 8 bases that match TRBD1. The V segment lost 1 base and the J segment 8 bases; nucleotides outside the gene matches: 7. This CDR3 is built from 15 residues. CDR3 sequence (DNA): TGTGCCAGCAGTTTAGAGAGGACAGGGCTAGATGAGCAGTTCTTC. It codes for CASSLERTGLDEQFF.

This clonotype has more than one count but fewer than ten. The chain uses TRBV10-3 and TRBJ1-5; 7 nucleotides match TRBD1. The CDR3 is made up of 14 amino acids. In germline, CDR1 is ENHRY, CDR2 SYGVKD. After removal of 8 bases from V and 3 bases from J, the junction contained 7 bases not matched to a gene. CDR3 bases: TGTGCCATCGCCCCCGGGACAGACAATCAGCCCCAGCATTTT. It encodes CAIAPGTDNQPQHF.

A remark on this clonotype: One base away lies a much larger clone, so this may be a sequencing read error. The CDR3 nucleotides read TGTGCCAGCAGTTATTATAGGGCCGCGAACACTGAAGCTTTCTTT. It encodes CASSYYRAANTEAFF. The chain is built from TRBV6-5 and TRBJ1-1; D is uncertain. The germline gives CDR1 MNHEY, CDR2 SVGAGI. V was trimmed by 3 bases and J by 1 base, leaving 12 bases between them. The CDR3 runs to 15 residues.